This T cell receptor (beta chain) was sequenced in a study of T cells after somatic rescue of genetic block. Sequenced by immunoSEQ multiplex PCR; TCRdb stores in-frame clones only, minus some. Seen here are tens of thousands of clones, 85% to 95% observed once, and the top ten hold roughly 2.8%. CDR1 and CDR2 (germline): MDHEN, SYDVKM. V was trimmed by 2 bases and J by 3 bases, leaving 12 bases between them. CDR3 length: 15 amino acids. The chain couples TRBV28 to TRBJ2-3; a possible D gene is TRBD2 (5 bases). The source is a man aged 40-49 years. Sequencing input: peripheral blood mononuclear cells (PBMCs). The CDR3 is CASSLVGADTDTQYF. In DNA form, the CDR3 reads TGTGCCAGCAGTTTAGTGGGAGCCGATACAGATACGCAGTATTTT.